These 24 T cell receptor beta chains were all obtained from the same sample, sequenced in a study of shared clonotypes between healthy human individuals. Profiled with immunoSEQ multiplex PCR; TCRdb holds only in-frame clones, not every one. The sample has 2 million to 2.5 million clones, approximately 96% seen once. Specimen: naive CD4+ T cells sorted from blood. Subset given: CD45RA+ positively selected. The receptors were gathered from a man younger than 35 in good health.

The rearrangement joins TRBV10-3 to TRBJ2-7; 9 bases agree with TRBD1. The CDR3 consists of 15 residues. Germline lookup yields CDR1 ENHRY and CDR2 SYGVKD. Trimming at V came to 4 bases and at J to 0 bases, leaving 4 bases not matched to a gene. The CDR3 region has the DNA TGTGCCATCAGTGGAGGGACAGGGAGCTCCTACGAGCAGTACTTC. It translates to CAISGGTGSSYEQYF.

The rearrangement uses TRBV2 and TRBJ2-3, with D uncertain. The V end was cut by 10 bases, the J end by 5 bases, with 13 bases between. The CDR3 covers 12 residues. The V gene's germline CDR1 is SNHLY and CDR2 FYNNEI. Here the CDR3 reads CATVPAGDTQYF. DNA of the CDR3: TGTGCCACCGTCCCAGCTGGAGATACGCAGTATTTT.

The CDR3: CASRKSTEAFF. The CDR3 DNA reads TGTGCCAGCAGGAAGAGCACTGAAGCTTTCTTT. This chain joins TRBV2 and TRBJ1-1; D remains unclear. The CDR3 length is 11 residues. Trimming pared 6 bases from V and 4 bases from J, leaving 6 bases between. The germline V gene has CDR1 SNHLY and CDR2 FYNNEI.

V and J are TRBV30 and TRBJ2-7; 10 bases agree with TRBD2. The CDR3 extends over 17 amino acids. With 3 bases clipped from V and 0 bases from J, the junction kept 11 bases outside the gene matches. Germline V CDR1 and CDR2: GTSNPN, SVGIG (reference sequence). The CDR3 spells CAWSLMRTSGNSYEQYF. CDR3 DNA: TGTGCCTGGAGCCTCATGCGAACTAGCGGGAACTCCTACGAGCAGTACTTC.

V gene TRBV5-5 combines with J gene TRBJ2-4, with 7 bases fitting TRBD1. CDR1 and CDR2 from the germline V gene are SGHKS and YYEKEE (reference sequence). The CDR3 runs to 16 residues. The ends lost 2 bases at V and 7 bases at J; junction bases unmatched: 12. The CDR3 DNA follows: TGTGCCAGCAGCTTTGCCACCGGGACAGCTTTTAACATTCAGTACTTC. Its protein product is CASSFATGTAFNIQYF.

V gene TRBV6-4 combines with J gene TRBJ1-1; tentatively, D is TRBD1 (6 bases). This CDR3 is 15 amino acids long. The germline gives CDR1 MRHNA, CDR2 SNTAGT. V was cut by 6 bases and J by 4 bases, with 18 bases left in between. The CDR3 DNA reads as TGTGCCAGCAGGGCTGAGGGGGGGGCTGGCACTGAAGCTTTCTTT. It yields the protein CASRAEGGAGTEAFF.

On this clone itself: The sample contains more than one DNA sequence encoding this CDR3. The CDR3 region is CASSRDGATNEKLFF. CDR3 nucleotides: TGTGCCAGCAGTCGGGACGGCGCAACTAATGAAAAACTGTTTTTT. The chain has TRBV6-5 and TRBJ1-4, with D possibly being TRBD1 (5 bases). CDR1 MNHEY and CDR2 SVGAGI come from the germline V gene. Trimming stripped 5 bases from V and 0 bases from J, with 10 bases between. The CDR3 runs to 15 residues.

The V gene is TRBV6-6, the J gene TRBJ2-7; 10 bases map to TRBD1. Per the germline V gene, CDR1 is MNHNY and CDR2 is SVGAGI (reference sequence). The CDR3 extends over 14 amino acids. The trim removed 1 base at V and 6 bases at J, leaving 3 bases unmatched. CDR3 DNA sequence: TGTGCCAGCAGTTACTGGACAGGGGGTGGCGAGCAGTACTTC. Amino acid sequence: CASSYWTGGGEQYF.

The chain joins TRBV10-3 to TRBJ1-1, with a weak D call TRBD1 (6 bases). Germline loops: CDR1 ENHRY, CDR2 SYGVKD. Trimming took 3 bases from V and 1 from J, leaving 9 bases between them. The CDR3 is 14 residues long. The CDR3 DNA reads TGTGCCATCAGTGATATGGGACAGAACACTGAAGCTTTCTTT. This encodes CAISDMGQNTEAFF.

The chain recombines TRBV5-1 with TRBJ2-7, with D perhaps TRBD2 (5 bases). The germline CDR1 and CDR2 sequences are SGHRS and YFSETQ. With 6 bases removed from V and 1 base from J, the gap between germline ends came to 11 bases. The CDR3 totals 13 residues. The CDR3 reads CASTDGLSYEQYF. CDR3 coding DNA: TGCGCCAGCACAGACGGACTGTCCTACGAGCAGTACTTC.

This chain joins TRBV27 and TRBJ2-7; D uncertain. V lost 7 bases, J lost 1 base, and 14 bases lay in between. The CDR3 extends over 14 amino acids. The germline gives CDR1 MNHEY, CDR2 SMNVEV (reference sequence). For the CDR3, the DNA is TGTGCCAGCAAGCTGGCAGCCCTTTCCTACGAGCAGTACTTC. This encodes CASKLAALSYEQYF.

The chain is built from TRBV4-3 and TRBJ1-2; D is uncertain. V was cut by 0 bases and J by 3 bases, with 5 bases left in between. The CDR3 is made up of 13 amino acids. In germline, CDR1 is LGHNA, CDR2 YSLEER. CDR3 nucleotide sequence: TGCGCCAGCAGCCAAGAGTCCTACTATGGCTACACCTTC. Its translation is CASSQESYYGYTF.

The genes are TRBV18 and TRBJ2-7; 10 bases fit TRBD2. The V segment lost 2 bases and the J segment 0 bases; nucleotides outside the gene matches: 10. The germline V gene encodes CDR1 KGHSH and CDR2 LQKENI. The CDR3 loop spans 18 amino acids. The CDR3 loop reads CASSPKESGTSASYEQYF. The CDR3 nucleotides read TGTGCCAGCTCACCAAAAGAGTCCGGGACTAGCGCCTCCTACGAGCAGTACTTC.

The CDR3 spells CASSSLREFEETQYF. The CDR3 nucleotides are TGTGCCAGCAGCTCATTGCGGGAGTTTGAAGAGACCCAGTACTTC. This sequence joins TRBV11-2 and TRBJ2-5, with 7 positions matching TRBD2. Germline CDR1 and CDR2: SGHAT and FQNNGV. This CDR3 is 15 amino acids long. V dropped 4 bases and J dropped 3; count of bases not matched to a gene: 8. The full variable domain, its missing parts supplied by reference TRBV11-2 and TRBJ2-5, is EAGVAQSPRYKIIEKRQSVAFWCNPISGHATLYWYQQILGQGPKLLIQFQNNGVVDDSQLPKDRFSAERLKGVDSTLKIQPAKLEDSAVYLCASSSLREFEETQYFGPGTRLLVL.

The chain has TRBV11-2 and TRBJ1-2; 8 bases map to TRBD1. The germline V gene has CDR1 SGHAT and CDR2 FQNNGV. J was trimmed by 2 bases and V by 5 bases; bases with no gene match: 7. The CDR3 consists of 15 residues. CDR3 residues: CASSLSGGPNYGYTF. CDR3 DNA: TGTGCCAGCAGCCTTTCAGGGGGCCCCAACTATGGCTACACCTTC.

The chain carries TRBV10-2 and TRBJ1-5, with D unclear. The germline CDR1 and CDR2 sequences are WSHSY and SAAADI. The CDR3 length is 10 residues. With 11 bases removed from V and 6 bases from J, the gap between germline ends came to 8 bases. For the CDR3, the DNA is TGCGCCTCAGTTTGTCAGCCCCAGCATTTT. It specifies CASVCQPQHF.

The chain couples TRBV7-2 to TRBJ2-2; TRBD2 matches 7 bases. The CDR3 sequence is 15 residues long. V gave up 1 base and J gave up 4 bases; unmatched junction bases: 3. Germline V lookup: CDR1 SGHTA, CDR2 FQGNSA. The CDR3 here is CASSLGGRATGELFF. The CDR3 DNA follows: TGTGCCAGCAGCTTAGGAGGGAGGGCCACCGGGGAGCTGTTTTTT.

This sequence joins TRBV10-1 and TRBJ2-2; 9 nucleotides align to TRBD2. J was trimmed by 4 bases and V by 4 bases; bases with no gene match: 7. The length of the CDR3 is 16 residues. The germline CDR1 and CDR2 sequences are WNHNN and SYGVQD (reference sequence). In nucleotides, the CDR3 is TGCGCCAGCAGTGGATATAGCGGGAGAGGCACCGGGGAGCTGTTTTTT. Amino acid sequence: CASSGYSGRGTGELFF.

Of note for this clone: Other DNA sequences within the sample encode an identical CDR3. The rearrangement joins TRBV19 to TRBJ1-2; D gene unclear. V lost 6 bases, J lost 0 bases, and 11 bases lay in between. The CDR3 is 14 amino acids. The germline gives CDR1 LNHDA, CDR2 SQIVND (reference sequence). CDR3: CASSRGGSNYGYTF. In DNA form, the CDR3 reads TGTGCCAGTAGCCGCGGAGGGTCTAACTATGGCTACACCTTC. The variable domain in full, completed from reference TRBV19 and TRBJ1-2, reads DGGITQSPKYLFRKEGQNVTLSCEQNLNHDAMYWYRQDPGQGLRLIYYSQIVNDFQKGDIAEGYSVSREKKESFPLTVTSAQKNPTAFYLCASSRGGSNYGYTFGSGTRLTVV.

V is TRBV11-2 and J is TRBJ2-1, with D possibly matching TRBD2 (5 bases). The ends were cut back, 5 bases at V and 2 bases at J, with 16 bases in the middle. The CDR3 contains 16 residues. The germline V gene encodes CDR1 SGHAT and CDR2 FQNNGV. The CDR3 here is CASSPKWTDTYNEQFF. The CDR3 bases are TGTGCCAGCAGCCCGAAGTGGACTGACACCTACAATGAGCAGTTCTTC.

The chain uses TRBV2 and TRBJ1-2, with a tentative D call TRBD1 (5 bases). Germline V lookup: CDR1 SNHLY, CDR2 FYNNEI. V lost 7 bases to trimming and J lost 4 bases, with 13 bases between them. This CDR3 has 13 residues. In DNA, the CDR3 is TGTGCCAGCACACCAGGGAGGGCCTATGGCTACACCTTC. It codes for CASTPGRAYGYTF.

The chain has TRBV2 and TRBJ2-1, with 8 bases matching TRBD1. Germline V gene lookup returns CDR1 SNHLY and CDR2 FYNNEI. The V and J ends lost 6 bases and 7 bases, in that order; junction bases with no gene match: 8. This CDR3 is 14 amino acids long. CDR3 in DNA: TGTGCCAGCAGCCGGGACAGGCTCACGAATGAGCAGTTCTTC. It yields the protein CASSRDRLTNEQFF.

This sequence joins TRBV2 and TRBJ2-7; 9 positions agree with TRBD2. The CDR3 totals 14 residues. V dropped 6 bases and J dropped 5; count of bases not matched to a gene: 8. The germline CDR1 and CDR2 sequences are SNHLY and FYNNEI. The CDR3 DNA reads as TGTGCCAGCAGCCCAAGGACTAGCGTCCACGAGCAGTACTTC. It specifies CASSPRTSVHEQYF.

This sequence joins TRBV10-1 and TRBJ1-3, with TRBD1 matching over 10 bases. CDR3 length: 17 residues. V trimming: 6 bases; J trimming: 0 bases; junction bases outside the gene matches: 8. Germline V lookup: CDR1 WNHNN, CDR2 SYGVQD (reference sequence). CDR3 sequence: CASSTGTGDFSGNTIYF. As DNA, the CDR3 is TGCGCCAGCAGCACCGGGACAGGGGACTTCTCTGGAAACACCATATATTTT.